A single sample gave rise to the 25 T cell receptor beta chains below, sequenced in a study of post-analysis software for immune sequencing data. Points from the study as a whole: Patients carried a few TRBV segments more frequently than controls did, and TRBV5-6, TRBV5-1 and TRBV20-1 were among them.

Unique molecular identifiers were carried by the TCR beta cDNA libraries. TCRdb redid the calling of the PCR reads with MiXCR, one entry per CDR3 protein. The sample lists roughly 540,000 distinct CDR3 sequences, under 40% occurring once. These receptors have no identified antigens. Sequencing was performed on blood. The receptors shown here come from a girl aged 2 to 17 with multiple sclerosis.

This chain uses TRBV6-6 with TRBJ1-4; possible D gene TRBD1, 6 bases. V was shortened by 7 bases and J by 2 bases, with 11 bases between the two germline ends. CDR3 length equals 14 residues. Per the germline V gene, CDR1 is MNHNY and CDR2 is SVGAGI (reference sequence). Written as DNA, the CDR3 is TGTGCCAGCACCCACAGGGAGACTAATGAAAAACTGTTTTTT. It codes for CASTHRETNEKLFF.

The CDR3 reads CSASMGQGGHYEQYF. The CDR3 DNA sequence: TGCAGTGCTAGTATGGGACAGGGAGGACACTACGAGCAGTACTTC. The V call is TRBV20-1, the J call TRBJ2-7; 9 bases map to TRBD1. Germline V gene sequence: CDR1 DFQATT, CDR2 SNEGSKA (reference sequence). There are 15 residues in the CDR3. With 3 bases clipped from V and 3 bases from J, the junction kept 9 bases outside the gene matches.

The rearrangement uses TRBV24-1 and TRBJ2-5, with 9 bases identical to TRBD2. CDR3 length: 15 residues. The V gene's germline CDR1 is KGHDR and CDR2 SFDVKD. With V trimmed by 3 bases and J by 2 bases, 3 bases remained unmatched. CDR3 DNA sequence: TGTGCCACCAGTGATGTTCTAGCGGGGCAAGAGACCCAGTACTTC. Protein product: CATSDVLAGQETQYF.

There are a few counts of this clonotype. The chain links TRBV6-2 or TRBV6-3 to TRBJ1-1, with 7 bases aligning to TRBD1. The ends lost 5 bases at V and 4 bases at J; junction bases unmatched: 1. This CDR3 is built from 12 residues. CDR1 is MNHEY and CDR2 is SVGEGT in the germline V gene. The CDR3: CASSHRGTEAFF. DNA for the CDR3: TGTGCCAGCAGTCACAGGGGCACTGAAGCTTTCTTT.

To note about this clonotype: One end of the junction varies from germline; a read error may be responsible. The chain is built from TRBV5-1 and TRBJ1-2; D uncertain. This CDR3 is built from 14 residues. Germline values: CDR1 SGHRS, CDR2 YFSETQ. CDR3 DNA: TGCGCCGGCAGAAAGGGCGAAACTAACTATGGCTACACCTTC. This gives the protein CAGRKGETNYGYTF.

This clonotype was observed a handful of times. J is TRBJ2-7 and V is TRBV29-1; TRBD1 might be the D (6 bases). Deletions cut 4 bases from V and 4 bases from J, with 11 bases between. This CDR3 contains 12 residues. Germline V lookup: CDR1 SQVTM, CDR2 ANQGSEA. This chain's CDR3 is CSVVQGQYEQYF. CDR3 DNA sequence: TGCAGCGTTGTCCAGGGGCAGTACGAGCAGTACTTC.

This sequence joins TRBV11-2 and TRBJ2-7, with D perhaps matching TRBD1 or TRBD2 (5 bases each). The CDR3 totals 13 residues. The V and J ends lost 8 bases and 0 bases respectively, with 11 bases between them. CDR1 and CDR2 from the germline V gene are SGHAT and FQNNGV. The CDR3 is CASRDRASYEQYF. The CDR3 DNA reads TGTGCCAGCCGGGACCGAGCCTCCTACGAGCAGTACTTC. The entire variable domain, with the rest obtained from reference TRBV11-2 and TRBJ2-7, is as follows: EAGVAQSPRYKIIEKRQSVAFWCNPISGHATLYWYQQILGQGPKLLIQFQNNGVVDDSQLPKDRFSAERLKGVDSTLKIQPAKLEDSAVYLCASRDRASYEQYFGPGTRLTVT.

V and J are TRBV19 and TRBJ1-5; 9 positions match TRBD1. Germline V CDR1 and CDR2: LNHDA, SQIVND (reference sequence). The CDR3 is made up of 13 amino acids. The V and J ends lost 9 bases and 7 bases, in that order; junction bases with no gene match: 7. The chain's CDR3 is CASSGTGYQPQHF. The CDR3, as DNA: TGTGCCAGCAGCGGGACAGGGTACCAGCCCCAGCATTTT.

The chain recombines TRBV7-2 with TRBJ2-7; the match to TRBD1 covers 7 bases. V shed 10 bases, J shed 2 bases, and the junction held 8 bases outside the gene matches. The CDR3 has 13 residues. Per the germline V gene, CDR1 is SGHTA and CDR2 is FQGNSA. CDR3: CATESGGTYEQYF. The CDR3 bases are TGTGCCACCGAGTCAGGGGGAACCTACGAGCAGTACTTC.

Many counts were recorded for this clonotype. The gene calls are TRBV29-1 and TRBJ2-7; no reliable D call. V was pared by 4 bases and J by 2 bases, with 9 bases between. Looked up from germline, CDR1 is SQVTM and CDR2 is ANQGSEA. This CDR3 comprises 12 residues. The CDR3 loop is CSVVLRAYEQYF. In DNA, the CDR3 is TGCAGCGTTGTGCTCAGAGCCTACGAGCAGTACTTC.

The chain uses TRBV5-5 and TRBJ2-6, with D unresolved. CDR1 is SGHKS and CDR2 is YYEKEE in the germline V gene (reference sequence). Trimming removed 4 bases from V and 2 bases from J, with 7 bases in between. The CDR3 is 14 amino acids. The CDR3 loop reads CASSQGPGANVLTF. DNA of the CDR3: TGTGCCAGCAGCCAAGGCCCTGGGGCCAACGTCCTGACTTTC.

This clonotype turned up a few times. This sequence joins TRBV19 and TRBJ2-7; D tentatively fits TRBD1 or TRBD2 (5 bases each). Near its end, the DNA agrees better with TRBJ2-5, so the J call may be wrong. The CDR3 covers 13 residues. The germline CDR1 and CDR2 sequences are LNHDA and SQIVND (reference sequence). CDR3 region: CASSIKAGRTQYF. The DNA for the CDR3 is TGTGCCAGTAGTATCAAGGCAGGGAGGACCCAGTACTTC.

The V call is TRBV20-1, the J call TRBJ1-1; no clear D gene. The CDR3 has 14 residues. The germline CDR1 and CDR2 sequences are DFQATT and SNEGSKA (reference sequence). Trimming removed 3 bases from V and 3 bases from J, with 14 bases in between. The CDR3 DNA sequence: TGCAGTGCTAGGAGGCGTCCCCCCTACACTGAAGCTTTCTTT. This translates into CSARRRPPYTEAFF.

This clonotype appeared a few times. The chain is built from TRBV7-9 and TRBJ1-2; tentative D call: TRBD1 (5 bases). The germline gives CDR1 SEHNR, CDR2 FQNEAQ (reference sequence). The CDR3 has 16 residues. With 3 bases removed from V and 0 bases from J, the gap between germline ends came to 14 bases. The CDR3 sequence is CASSLGRREPNYGYTF. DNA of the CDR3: TGTGCCAGCAGCTTGGGACGGCGAGAACCTAACTATGGCTACACCTTC.

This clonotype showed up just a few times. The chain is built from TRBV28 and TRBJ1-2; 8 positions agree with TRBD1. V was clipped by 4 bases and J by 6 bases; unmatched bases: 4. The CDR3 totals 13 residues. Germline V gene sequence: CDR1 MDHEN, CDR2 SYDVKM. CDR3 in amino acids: CASSSDRAHGYTF. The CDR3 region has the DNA TGTGCCAGCAGTTCGGACAGGGCCCATGGCTACACCTTC.

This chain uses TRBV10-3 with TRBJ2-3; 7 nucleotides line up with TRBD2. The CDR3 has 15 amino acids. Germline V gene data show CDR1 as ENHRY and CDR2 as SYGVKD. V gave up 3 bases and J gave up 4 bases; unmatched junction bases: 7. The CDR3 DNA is TGTGCCATCAGTGACGAGACTAGCCAGGCAGATACGCAGTATTTT. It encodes CAISDETSQADTQYF.

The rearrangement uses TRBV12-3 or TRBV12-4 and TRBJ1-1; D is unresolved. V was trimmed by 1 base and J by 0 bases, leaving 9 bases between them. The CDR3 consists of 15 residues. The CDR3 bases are TGTGCCAGCAGTTTAGGGGCGGCTATGAACACTGAAGCTTTCTTT. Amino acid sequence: CASSLGAAMNTEAFF.

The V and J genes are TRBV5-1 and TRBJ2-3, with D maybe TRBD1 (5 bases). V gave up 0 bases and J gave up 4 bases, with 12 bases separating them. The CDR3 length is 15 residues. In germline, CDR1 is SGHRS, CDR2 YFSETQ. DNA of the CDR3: TGCGCCAGCAGCTTGGAAGGGGTAAGATCAGATACGCAGTATTTT. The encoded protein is CASSLEGVRSDTQYF.

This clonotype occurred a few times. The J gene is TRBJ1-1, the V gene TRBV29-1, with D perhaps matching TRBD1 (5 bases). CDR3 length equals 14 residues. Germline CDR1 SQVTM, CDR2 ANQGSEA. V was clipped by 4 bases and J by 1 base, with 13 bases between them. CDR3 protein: CSVGGDGQNTEAFF. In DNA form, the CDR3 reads TGCAGCGTTGGAGGGGACGGACAGAACACTGAAGCTTTCTTT.

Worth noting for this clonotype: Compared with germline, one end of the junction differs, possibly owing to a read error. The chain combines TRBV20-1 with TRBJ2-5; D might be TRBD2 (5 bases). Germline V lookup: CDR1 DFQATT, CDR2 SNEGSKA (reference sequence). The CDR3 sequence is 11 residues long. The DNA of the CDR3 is TGCAGTGCCTCTATTGGGGAGATCCAGTACTTC. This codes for CSASIGEIQYF.

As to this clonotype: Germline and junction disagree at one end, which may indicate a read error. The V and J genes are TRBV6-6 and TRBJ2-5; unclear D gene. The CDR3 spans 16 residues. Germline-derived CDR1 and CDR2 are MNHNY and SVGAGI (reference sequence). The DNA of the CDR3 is TGTGCCGGCAGTTACGGGCTTCGGCGAACGGGAGAGACCCAGTACTTC. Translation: CAGSYGLRRTGETQYF.

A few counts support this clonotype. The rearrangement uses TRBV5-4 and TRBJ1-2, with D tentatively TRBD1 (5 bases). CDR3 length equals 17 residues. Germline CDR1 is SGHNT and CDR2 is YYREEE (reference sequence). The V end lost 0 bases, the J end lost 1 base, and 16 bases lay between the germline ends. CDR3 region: CASSLGDRARLNYGYTF. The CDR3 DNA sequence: TGTGCCAGCAGCTTGGGGGACCGCGCGCGGCTTAACTATGGCTACACCTTC.

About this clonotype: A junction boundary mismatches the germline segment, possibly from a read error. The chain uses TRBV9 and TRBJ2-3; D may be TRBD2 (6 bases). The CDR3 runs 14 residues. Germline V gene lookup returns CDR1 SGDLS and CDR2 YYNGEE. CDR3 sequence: CASSVIGGSDAQYF. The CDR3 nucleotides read TGTGCCAGCAGCGTAATCGGGGGATCAGATGCGCAGTATTTT.

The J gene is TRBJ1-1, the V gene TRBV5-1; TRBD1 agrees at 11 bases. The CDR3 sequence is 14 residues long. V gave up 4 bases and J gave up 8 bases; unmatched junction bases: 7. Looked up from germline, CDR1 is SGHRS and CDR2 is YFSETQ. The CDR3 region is CASSQGQGGSEAFF. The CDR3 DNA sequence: TGCGCCAGCAGCCAGGGACAGGGGGGGTCAGAAGCTTTCTTT.

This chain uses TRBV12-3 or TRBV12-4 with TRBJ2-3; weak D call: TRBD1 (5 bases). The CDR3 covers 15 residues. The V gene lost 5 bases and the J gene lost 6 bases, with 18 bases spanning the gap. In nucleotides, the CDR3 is TGTGCCAGCAGTCCCCTGTGGGGCTTTGTGGATACGCAGTATTTT. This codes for CASSPLWGFVDTQYF.